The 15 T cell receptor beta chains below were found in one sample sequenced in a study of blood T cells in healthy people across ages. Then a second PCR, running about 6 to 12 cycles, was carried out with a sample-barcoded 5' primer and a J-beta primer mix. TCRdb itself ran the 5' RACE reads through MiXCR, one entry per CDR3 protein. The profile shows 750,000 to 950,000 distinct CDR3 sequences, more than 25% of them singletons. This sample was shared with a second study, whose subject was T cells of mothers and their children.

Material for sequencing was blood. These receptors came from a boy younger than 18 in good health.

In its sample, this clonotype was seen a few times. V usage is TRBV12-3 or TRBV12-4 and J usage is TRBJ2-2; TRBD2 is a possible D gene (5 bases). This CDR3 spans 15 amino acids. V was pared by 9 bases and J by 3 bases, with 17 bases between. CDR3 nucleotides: TGTGCCAGTACCGATCGGGGTCTCGACACCGGGGAGCTGTTTTTT. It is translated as CASTDRGLDTGELFF.

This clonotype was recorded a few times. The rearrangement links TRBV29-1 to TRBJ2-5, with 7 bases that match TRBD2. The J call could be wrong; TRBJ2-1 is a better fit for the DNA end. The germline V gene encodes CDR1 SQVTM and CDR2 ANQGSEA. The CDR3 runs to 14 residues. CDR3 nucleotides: TGCAGCGTTTCTCCAAATCGGGGCGGGGGTGAGCAGTTCTTC. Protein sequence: CSVSPNRGGGEQFF.

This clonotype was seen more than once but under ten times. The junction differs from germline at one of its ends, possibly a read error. The chain's CDR3 is CASSETSGSNNEQFF. As DNA, the CDR3 is TGTGCCAGCAGCGAAACATCGGGCTCCAACAATGAGCAGTTCTTC. The chain combines TRBV7-3 with TRBJ2-1; D uncertain. CDR1 is SGHTA, CDR2 FQGTGA, per germline. CDR3 length: 15 amino acids. The whole variable domain, remainder taken from reference TRBV7-3 and TRBJ2-1, is GAGVSQTPSNKVTEKGKYVELRCDPISGHTALYWYRQSLGQGPEFLIYFQGTGAADDSGLPNDRFFAVRPEGSVSTLKIQRTERGDSAVYLCASSETSGSNNEQFFGPGTRLTVL.

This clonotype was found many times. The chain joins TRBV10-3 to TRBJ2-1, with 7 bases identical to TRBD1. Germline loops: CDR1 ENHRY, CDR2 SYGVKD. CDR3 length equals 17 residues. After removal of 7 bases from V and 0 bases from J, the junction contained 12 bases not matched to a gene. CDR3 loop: CAIKVGTASSSYNEQFF. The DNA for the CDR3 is TGTGCCATCAAGGTCGGGACAGCGAGCAGCTCCTACAATGAGCAGTTCTTC.

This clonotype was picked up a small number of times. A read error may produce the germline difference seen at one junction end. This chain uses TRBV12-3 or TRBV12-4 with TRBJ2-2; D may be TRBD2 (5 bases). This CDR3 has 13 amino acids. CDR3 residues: CASRTKGTGELVF. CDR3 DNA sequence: TGTGCCAGCAGGACTAAGGGCACCGGGGAGCTGGTTTTT.

The CDR3 is CASSLGRGGFGNTEAFF. The CDR3 DNA reads TGCGCCAGCAGCTTGGGCAGGGGAGGTTTTGGGAACACTGAAGCTTTCTTT. V usage is TRBV5-1 and J usage is TRBJ1-1, with D perhaps matching TRBD1 (6 bases). The germline CDR1 and CDR2 sequences are SGHRS and YFSETQ. The CDR3 covers 17 residues. V lost 0 bases and J lost 1, with 16 bases in between. Using reference TRBV5-1 and TRBJ1-1 for the parts outside the CDR3, the full variable domain is KAGVTQTPRYLIKTRGQQVTLSCSPISGHRSVSWYQQTPGQGLQFLFEYFSETQRNKGNFPGRFSGRQFSNSRSEMNVSTLELGDSALYLCASSLGRGGFGNTEAFFGQGTRLTVV.

DNA of the CDR3: TGCGCCAGCAGCCAAGATTGGGACTACCTTTCGCAGTATTTT. Translated, it gives CASSQDWDYLSQYF. The chain carries TRBV4-1 and TRBJ2-3, with 7 bases identical to TRBD2. Trimming took 0 bases from V and 10 from J; bases not matched to a gene: 7. In germline, CDR1 is MGHRA, CDR2 YSYEKL. This CDR3 is 14 amino acids long.

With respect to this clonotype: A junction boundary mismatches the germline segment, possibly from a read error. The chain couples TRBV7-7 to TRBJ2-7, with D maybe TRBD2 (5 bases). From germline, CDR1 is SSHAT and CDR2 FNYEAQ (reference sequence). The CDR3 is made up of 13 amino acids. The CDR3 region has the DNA TGTGCTAGCAGCTTGGTCGAAGGGAGCGAGCAATACTTC. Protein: CASSLVEGSEQYF.

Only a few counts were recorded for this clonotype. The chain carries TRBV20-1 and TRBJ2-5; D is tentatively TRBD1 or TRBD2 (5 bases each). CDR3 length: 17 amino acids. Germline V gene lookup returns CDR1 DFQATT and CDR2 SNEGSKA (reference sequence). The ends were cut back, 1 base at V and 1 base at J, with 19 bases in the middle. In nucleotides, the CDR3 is TGCAGTGCTAGAGGATGGGGCACTAGGGCCACCCAAGAGACCCAGTACTTC. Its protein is CSARGWGTRATQETQYF.

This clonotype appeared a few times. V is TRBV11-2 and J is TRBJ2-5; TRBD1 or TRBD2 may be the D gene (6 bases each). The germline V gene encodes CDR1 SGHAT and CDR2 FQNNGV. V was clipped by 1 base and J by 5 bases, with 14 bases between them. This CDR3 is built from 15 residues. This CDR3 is CASSLATGAEETQYF. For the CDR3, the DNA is TGTGCCAGCAGCTTAGCAACGGGGGCGGAGGAGACCCAGTACTTC.

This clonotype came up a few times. CDR3 region: CSARGTAGGETQYF. The CDR3 coding sequence is TGCAGTGCTAGAGGAACGGCGGGTGGTGAGACCCAGTACTTC. The genes are TRBV20-1 and TRBJ2-5; weak D call: TRBD2 (5 bases). Trimming removed 1 base at V and 5 bases at J, with 14 bases between. From germline, CDR1 is DFQATT and CDR2 SNEGSKA (reference sequence). There are 14 residues in the CDR3.

The CDR3, as DNA: TGTGCCAGCAGCTCGGGGACTAGCCGCCGAGAGCAAGAGACCCAGTACTTC. It specifies CASSSGTSRREQETQYF. This sequence joins TRBV7-6 and TRBJ2-5, with 9 nucleotides matching TRBD2. Losses at the gene ends were 4 bases for V and 2 bases for J; bases not matched to a gene: 11. CDR3 length: 17 amino acids. Per germline, CDR1 SGHVS and CDR2 FNYEAQ. Using reference TRBV7-6 and TRBJ2-5 for the parts outside the CDR3, the full variable domain is GAGVSQSPRYKVTKRGQDVALRCDPISGHVSLYWYRQALGQGPEFLTYFNYEAQQDKSGLPNDRFSAERPEGSISTLTIQRTEQRDSAMYRCASSSGTSRREQETQYFGPGTRLLVL.

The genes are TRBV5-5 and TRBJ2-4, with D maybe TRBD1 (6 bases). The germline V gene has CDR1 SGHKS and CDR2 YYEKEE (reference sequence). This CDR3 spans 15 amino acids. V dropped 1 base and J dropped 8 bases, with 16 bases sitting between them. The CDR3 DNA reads TGTGCCAGCAGCTTGACAGGGACCAACGGGGACATTCAGTACTTC. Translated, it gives CASSLTGTNGDIQYF.

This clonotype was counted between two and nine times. CDR3 nucleotide sequence: TGTGCCAGCAGTGCCCACAGGGAAAAACTGTTTTTT. Its protein is CASSAHREKLFF. The rearrangement links TRBV2 to TRBJ1-4; tentatively, D is TRBD1 (5 bases). Germline loops: CDR1 SNHLY, CDR2 FYNNEI. The CDR3 length is 12 residues. V dropped 4 bases and J dropped 8 bases, with 8 bases sitting between them.

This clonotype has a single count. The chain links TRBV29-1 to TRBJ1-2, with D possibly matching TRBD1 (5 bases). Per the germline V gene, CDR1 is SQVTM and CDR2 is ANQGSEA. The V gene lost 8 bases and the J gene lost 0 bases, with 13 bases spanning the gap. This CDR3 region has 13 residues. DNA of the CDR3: TGCAGCATCCGGGACGGAGCTAACTATGGCTACACCTTC. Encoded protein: CSIRDGANYGYTF.